The entry below describes one TCR beta chain. This clonotype was counted between two and nine times. Its antigen remains undetermined. Nothing much larger sits one base from this clone, and base qualities are not available. The sample originates from a study of identical twins (dated by TCRdb to the mid-2010s). About the full investigation: To test whether fetal clonotypes persist, this study deep-sequenced TCR alpha and beta repertoires from monozygotic twins, from unrelated adults of various ages, and from cord blood. To rule out contamination, replicate twin experiments were performed at different times with different library preparation protocols. On the study overall, not on this receptor specifically: Fewer insertions were carried by abundant cord blood beta clonotypes; a weaker similar trend was observed in young adult naive repertoires, while no such trend was observed in memory repertoires. Zero-insertion analyses could be partly confounded by invariant T cells such as MAIT and iNKT, although diverse VJ usage argued against such confounding for most clonotypes. Compared with coincidental sharing between unrelated individuals, out-of-frame TCR alpha sequences shared between twins showed an excess of sequences with low generation probability. In monozygotic twins, recombination models systematically underestimated out-of-frame TCR alpha sharing, but the models matched the sharing seen between unrelated individuals. Because the same donors could not be followed over many years, conclusions were based on cross-sectional statistical analysis. In beta out-of-frame sequences, excess twin sharing was weaker, because having fewer shared sequences lowered the signal-to-noise ratio.

The CDR3 starts with the cysteine, ends with the phenylalanine, and has 16 residues. CDR3 DNA is the only sequence kept; it has 48 bases, read in frame from the first base. CDR1 and CDR2 are read off the germline V gene as MNHEY and SVGAGI. V has 2 bases trimmed and J has 4 bases trimmed; junction bases matching no gene number 8. All donors were healthy Caucasians. Three pairs of female monozygotic twins, all aged roughly 18 to 30 years, were included in the twin cohort. CD4+ and CD8+ T cell populations were isolated with positive isolation kits from Invitrogen. The library was made by 5' RACE. TCRdb names Illumina HiSeq 2000 as the instrument used. A universal primer binding site was added through template switching, and the final cDNA carried a unique molecular identifier so that TCR cDNA molecules could be counted accurately. Specific primers in the conserved constant-segment region were used to synthesize first-strand cDNA for TCR alpha and beta chains. To control for contamination, each cDNA library was double barcoded with a SMART-Mk sample barcode plus Illumina barcodes. TruSeq adapter sequences, together with Illumina sample barcodes, were added in two successive PCR steps. The Illumina HiSeq platform was used with custom primers to sequence TCR alpha and beta cDNA libraries. Processing in the source paper ran as follows. Unique molecular identifiers were extracted from raw reads with MiGEC, and CDR3 positions were determined with MiXCR. For each individual, recombination models were inferred using an EM algorithm with the repgenHMM and IGoR tools. Shared clonotypes were analyzed with the tcR package in R, and sharing was normalized by the product of cloneset sizes. To study raw recombination without the effects of thymic and clonal selection, out-of-frame nonproductive sequences were analyzed. TCRdb ran its own pipeline on the public reads, namely fastp trimming at Q25 and MiXCR clone calling, and kept in-frame beta chains. Each entry merges the rows of one CDR3 protein and shows their most common DNA and genes. These V and J calls are TCRdb output, not the study's own analysis. Counted in this sample were 200,000 to 250,000 distinct CDR3 sequences; 6.5% of them appeared once. In total, the top ten clones hold approximately 15% of the sample.

These data were also reused for a study on T cells expressing NK-cell markers. The second study reports: Three sorted T-cell subsets (CD3+CD56+NKG2C+, CD3+CD56+NKG2C- and CD3+CD56-NKG2C+) from roughly 8 donors had their TCR beta-chain repertoires profiled. Seven of the eight sequenced donors were HCMV-seropositive and one was HCMV-seronegative. In several experiments an anti-gammadeltaTCR antibody was added to restrict sorting to alphabetaTCR-expressing T cells. In several donors, the dominant CD3+CD56+NKG2C+ clonotypes were among the top 10 CD8+ clonotypes and accounted for roughly 1.0-7.5% of CD8+ T cells. Those dominant clonotypes were again the most abundant among CD3+CD56-NKG2C+ cells in a few donors, at roughly 28.3-65%. It remained unclear whether the expanded NKG2C-expressing T cell clones were specific for HCMV antigens. The study sequenced eight donors, all healthy volunteers chosen at random: three men and five women. HCMV-specific IgG was detected in serum with a commercial ELISA kit to determine HCMV serostatus. MIGEC was used to demultiplex reads and group reads by UMI, and MiTCR was used to assemble and quantify clonotypes. To exclude erroneous sequences, only TCR cDNA sequences supported by at least two reads were retained. The tcR package was used for downstream repertoire analysis, and clonotypes were matched between fractions using CDR3 nucleotide sequence together with V segment. VDJmatch was used to annotate antigen specificity against VDJdb, with one amino acid substitution allowed in CDR3.

The chain is assembled from TRBV6-5 and TRBJ1-1; 9 bases in between match TRBD1. Sample: CD8+ T cells sorted from blood. The receptor was isolated from a woman between 18 and 29 years old in good health. The sequenced DNA: TGTGCCAGCAGTTACGGAGGGACAGGGCTTGCCACTGAAGCTTTCTTT. It translates to CASSYGGTGLATEAFF.